This T cell receptor (beta chain) stems from a study of CD8 T cells in ankylosing spondylitis. Whole-study findings and limits: Reactive arthritis synovial fluid and blood previously showed some of these motif variants. A TCR beta motif of eight highly homologous variants appeared characteristic of ankylosing spondylitis blood. Reportedly, disease-linked clones are significantly enriched in ankylosing spondylitis patients' matched synovial fluid.

TCRdb re-called the 5' RACE reads with MiXCR, one entry per CDR3 protein. The profile shows more than 300,000 distinct CDR3 sequences, 11% of them singletons. This clonotype was detected ten times or more. Its antigen is not known. Trimming took off 2 bases at V and 3 bases at J, with 11 bases between the two ends. Germline-derived CDR1 and CDR2 are MNHEY and SMNVEV (reference sequence). This CDR3 has 14 residues. The specimen was blood, either unsorted or a sorted T cell fraction (not recorded which). This TCR was recovered from a female donor with ankylosing spondylitis or in good health (not recorded which). The V gene is TRBV27, the J gene TRBJ2-7, with D perhaps matching TRBD1 (6 bases). The CDR3 DNA sequence: TGTGCCAGCAGTTTAAAGGACAGTGGCTACGAGCAGTACTTC. It encodes CASSLKDSGYEQYF.